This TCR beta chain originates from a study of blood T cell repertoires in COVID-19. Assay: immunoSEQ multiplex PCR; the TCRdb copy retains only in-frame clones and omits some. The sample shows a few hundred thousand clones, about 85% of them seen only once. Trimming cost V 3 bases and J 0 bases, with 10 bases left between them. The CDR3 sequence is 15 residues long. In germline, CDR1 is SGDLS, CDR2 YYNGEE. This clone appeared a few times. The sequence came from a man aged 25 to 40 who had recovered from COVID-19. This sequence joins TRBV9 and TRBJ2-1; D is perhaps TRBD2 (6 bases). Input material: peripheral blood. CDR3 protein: CASSASGGSYNEQFF. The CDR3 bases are TGTGCCAGCAGCGCATCCGGGGGCTCCTACAATGAGCAGTTCTTC.